Included here is one TCR beta chain sequence, with context. The data derive from a study of chemoradiotherapy in HPV16-positive cancers. Germline-derived CDR1 and CDR2 are LNHDA and SQIVND (reference sequence). V was clipped by 2 bases and J by 4 bases, with 10 bases between them. The CDR3 covers 14 residues. Some clones are missing from TCRdb's copy, which holds only in-frame ones; the method was immunoSEQ multiplex PCR. The sample includes approximately 50,000 clones, 90% seen only once; the top ten take more than 3%. This material consisted of blood, taken from a patient who underwent chemoradiotherapy. The receptor's source is a human donor with HPV-associated anogenital cancer. The chain is built from TRBV19 and TRBJ2-3, with a tentative D call TRBD2 (6 bases). The DNA for the CDR3 is TGTGCCAGTAGTATAACCGGGGGTTCAGATACGCAGTATTTT. Protein sequence: CASSITGGSDTQYF.